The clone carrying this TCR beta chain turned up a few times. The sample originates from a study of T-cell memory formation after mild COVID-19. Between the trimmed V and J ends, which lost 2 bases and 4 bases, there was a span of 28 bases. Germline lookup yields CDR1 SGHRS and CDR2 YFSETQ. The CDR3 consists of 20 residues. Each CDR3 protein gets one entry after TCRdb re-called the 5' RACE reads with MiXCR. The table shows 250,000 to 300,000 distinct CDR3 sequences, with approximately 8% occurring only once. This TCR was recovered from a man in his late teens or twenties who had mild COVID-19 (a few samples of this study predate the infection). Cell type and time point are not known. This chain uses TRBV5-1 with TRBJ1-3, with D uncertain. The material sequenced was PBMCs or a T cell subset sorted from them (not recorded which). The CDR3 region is CASSFGPVVSARSSGNTIYF. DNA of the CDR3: TGCGCCAGCAGCTTTGGTCCGGTCGTTAGCGCTCGTTCCTCAGGAAACACCATATATTTT.